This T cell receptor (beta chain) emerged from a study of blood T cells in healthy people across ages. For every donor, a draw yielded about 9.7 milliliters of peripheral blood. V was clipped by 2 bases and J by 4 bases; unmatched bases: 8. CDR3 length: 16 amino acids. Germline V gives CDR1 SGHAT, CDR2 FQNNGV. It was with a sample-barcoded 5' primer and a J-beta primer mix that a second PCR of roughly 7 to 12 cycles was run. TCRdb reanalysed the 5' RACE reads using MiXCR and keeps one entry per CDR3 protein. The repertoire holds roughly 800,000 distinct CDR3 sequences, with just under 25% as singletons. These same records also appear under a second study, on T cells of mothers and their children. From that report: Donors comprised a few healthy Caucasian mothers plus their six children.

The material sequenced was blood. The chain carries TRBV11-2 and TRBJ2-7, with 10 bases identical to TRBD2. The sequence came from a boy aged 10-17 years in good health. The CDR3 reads CASSLRGLAGAYEQYF. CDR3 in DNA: TGTGCCAGCAGCTTAAGAGGCCTAGCGGGAGCGTACGAGCAGTACTTC.